Listed here is a single TCR beta chain. The sample comes from a study of blood T cell repertoires in COVID-19. Study context: Italy, Spain and the United States were the sources of the convalescent and acute COVID-19 samples. Sample material is recorded as cDNA or gDNA derived from T cells, B-cell-depleted T cells, or PBMCs.

CDR1 and CDR2 (germline): SGHVS, FQNEAQ. The CDR3 is 16 amino acids. The ends lost 2 bases at V and 6 bases at J; junction bases unmatched: 9. In the original workflow: Reference gene primer amplification gave estimated nucleated cell counts. Data came from immunoSEQ multiplex PCR; TCRdb stores just in-frame clones and leaves some out. The V and J calls and the clone size are those of that table, but D and trimming were determined from the DNA. The sample has about 50,000 clones, 80% to 90% seen once. The V gene is TRBV7-8, the J gene TRBJ2-2; 7 bases fit TRBD2. The sequenced sample was peripheral blood. This sequence originates from a human donor in a cohort sampled during active COVID-19. The CDR3 sequence is CASSLRWRGIAGELFF. CDR3 coding DNA: TGTGCCAGCAGCTTAAGGTGGCGGGGGATCGCCGGGGAGCTGTTTTTT.